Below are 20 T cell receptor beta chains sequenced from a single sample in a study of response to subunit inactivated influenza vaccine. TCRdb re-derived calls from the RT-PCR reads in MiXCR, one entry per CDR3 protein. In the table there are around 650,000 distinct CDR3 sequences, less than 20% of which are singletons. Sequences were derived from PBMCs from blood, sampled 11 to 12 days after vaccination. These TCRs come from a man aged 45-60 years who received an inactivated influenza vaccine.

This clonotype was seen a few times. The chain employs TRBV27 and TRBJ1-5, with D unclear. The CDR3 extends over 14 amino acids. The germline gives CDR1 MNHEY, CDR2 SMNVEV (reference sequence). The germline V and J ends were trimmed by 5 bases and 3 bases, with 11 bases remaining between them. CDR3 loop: CASSSNLNNQPQHF. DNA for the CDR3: TGTGCCAGCAGTAGTAACTTAAACAATCAGCCCCAGCATTTT.

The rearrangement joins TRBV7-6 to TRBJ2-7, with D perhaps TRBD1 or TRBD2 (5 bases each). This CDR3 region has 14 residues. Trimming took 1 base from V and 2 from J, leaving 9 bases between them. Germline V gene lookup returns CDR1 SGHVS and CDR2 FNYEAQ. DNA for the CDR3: TGTGCCAGCAGCTTAGGGGACGAAGCCTACGAGCAGTACTTC. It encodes CASSLGDEAYEQYF. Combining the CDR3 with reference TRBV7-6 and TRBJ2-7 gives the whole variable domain GAGVSQSPRYKVTKRGQDVALRCDPISGHVSLYWYRQALGQGPEFLTYFNYEAQQDKSGLPNDRFSAERPEGSISTLTIQRTEQRDSAMYRCASSLGDEAYEQYFGPGTRLTVT.

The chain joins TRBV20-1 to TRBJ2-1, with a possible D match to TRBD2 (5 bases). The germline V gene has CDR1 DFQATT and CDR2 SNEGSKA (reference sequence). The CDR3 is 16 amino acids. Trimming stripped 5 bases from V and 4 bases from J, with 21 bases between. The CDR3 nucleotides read TGCAGTGCTCCCCCAACAGACGGAACGGGGTACAATGAGCAGTTCTTC. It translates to CSAPPTDGTGYNEQFF.

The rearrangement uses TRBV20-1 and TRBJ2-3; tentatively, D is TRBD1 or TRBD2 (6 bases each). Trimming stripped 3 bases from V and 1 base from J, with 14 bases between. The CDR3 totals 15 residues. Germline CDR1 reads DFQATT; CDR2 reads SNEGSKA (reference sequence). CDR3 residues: CSASRGTGGTDTQYF. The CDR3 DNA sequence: TGCAGTGCTAGTAGGGGGACTGGGGGCACAGATACGCAGTATTTT.

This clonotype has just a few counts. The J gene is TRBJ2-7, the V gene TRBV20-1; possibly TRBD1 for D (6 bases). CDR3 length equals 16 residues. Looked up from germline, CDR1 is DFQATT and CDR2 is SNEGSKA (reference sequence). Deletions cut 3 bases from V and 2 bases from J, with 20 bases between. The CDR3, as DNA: TGCAGTGCTAGTGGGATGGGGGCAGCAGAAGCCTACGAGCAGTACTTC. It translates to CSASGMGAAEAYEQYF.

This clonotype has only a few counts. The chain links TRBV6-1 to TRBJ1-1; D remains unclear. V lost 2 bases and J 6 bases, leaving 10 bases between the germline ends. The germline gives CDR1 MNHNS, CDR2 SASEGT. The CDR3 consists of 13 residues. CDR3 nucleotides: TGTGCCAGCAGTGAACACGGGCAAGCTGAAGCTTTCTTT. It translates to CASSEHGQAEAFF.

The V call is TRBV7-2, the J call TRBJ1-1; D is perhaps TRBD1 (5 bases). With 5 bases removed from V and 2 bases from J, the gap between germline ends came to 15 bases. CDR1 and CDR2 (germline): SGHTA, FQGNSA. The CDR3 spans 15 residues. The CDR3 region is CASSPRGAKNTEAFF. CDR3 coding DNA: TGTGCCAGCAGCCCCCGTGGGGCTAAAAACACTGAAGCTTTCTTT.

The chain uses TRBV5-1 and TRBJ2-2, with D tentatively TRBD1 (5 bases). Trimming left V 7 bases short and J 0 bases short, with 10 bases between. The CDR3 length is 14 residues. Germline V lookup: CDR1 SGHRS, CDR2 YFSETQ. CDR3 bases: TGCGCCAGCGCAGACAGCCCGAACACCGGGGAGCTGTTTTTT. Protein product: CASADSPNTGELFF.

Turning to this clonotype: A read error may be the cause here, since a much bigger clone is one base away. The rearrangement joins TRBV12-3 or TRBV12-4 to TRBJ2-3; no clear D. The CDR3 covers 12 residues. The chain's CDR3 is CTSSYGTDTQYF. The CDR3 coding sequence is TGTACCAGCAGTTACGGCACAGATACGCAGTATTTT.

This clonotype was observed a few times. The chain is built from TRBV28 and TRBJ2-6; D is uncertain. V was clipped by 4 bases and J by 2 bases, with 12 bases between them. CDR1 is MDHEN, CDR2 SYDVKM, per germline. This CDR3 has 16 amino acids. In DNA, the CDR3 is TGTGCCAGCAGTTATTCAGTCATCCCTGGGGCCAACGTCCTGACTTTC. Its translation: CASSYSVIPGANVLTF.

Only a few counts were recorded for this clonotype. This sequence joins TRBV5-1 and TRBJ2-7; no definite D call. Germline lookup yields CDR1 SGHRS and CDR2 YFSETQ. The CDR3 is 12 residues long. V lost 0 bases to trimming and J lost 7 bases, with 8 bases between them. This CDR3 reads CASSLDPAEQYF. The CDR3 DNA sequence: TGCGCCAGCAGCTTGGATCCGGCGGAGCAGTACTTC.

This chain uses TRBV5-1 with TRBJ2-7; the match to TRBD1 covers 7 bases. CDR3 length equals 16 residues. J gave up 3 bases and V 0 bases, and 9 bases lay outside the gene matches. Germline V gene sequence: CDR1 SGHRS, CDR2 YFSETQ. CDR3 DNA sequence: TGCGCCAGCAGCTTGGATATGGGGACAGTTAGCTACGAGCAGTACTTC. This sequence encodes CASSLDMGTVSYEQYF.

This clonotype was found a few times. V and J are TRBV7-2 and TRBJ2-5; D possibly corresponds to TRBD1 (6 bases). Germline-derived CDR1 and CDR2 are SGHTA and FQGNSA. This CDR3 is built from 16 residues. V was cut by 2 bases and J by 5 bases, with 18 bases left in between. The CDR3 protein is CASSLITGTSRETQYF. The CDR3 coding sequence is TGTGCCAGCAGCTTAATTACCGGGACAAGTCGGGAGACCCAGTACTTC.

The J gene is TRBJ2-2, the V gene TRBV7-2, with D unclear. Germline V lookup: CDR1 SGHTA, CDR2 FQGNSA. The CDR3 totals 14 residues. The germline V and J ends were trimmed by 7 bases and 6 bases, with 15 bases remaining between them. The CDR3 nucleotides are TGTGCCAGCACGCTCGCGTCGGGCCCCGGGGAGCTGTTTTTT. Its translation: CASTLASGPGELFF.

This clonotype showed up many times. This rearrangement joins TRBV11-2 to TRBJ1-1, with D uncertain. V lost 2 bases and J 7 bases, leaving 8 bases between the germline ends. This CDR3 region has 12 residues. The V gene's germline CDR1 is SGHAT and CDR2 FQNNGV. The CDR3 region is CASSLTEHEAFF. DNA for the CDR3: TGTGCCAGCAGCTTAACGGAACATGAAGCTTTCTTT.

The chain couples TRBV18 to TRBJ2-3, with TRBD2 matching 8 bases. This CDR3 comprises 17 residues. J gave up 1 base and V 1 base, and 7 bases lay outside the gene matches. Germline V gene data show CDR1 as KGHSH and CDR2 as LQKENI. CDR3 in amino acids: CASSPRSGGPGTDTQYF. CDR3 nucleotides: TGTGCCAGCTCACCACGGAGCGGGGGCCCTGGCACAGATACGCAGTATTTT.

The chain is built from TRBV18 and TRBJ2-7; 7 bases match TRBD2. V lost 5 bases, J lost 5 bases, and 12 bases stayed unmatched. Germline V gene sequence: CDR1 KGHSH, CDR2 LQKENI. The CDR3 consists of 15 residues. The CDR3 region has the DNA TGTGCCAGCTCATTCCTAGCGGAGCGCCTGAACGAGCAGTACTTC. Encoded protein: CASSFLAERLNEQYF. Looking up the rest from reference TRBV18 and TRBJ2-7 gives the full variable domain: NAGVMQNPRHLVRRRGQEARLRCSPMKGHSHVYWYRQLPEEGLKFMVYLQKENIIDESGMPKERFSAEFPKEGPSILRIQQVVRGDSAAYFCASSFLAERLNEQYFGPGTRLTVT.

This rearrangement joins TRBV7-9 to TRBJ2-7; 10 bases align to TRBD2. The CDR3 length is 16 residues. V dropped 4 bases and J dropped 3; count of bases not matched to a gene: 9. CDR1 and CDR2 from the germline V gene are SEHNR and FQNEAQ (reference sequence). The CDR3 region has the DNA TGTGCCAGCAGCTCGACTAGCGGGCTGAGACACTACGAGCAGTACTTC. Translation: CASSSTSGLRHYEQYF.

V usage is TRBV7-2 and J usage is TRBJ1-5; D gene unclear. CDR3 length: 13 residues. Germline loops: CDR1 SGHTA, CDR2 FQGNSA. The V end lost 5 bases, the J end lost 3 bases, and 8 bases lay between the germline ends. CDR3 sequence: CASSTSPNQPQHF. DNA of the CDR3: TGTGCCAGCAGCACATCACCCAATCAGCCCCAGCATTTT. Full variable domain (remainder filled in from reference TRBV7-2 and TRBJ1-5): GAGVSQSPSNKVTEKGKDVELRCDPISGHTALYWYRQSLGQGLEFLIYFQGNSAPDKSGLPSDRFSAERTGGSVSTLTIQRTQQEDSAVYLCASSTSPNQPQHFGDGTRLSIL.

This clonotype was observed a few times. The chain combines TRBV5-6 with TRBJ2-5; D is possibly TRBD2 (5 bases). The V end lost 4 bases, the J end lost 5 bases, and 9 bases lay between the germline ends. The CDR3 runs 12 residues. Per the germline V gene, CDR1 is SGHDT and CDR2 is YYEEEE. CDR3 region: CASSGSSETQYF. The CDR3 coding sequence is TGTGCCAGCAGCGGGAGTTCGGAGACCCAGTACTTC.